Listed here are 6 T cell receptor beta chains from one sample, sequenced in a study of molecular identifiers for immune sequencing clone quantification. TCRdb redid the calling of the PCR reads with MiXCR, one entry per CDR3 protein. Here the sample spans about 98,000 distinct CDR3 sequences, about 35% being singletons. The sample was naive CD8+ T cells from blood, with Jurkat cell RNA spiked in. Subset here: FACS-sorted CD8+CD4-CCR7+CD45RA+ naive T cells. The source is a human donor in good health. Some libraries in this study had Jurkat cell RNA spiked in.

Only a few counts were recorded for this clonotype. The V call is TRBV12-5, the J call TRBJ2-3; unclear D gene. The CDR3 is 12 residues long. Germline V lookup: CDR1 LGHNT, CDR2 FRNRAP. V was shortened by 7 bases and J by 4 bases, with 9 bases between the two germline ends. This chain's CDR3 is CASVWRADTQYF. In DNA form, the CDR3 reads TGTGCTAGTGTCTGGCGCGCAGATACGCAGTATTTT.

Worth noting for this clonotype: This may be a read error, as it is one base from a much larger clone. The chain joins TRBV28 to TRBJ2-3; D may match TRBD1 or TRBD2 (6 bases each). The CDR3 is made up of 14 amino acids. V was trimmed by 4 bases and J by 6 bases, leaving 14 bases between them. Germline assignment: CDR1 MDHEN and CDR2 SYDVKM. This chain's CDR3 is CASSWGRGGDTQYF. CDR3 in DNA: TGTGCCAGCAGTTGGGGGCGGGGCGGTGATACGCAGTATTTT.

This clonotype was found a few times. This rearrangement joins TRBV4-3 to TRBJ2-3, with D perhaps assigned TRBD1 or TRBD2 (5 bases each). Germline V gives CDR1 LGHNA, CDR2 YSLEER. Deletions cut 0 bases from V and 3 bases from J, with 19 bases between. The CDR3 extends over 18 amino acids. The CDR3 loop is CASSQDGLTAGATDTQYF. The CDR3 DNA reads TGCGCCAGCAGCCAAGATGGTTTGACCGCCGGGGCAACAGATACGCAGTATTTT.

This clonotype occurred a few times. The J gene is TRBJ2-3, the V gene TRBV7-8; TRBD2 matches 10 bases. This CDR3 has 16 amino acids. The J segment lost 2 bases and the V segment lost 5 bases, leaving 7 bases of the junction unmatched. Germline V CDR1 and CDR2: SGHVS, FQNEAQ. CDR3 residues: CASSTLLAGATDTQYF. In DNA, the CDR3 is TGTGCCAGCAGCACACTCCTAGCGGGGGCCACAGATACGCAGTATTTT.

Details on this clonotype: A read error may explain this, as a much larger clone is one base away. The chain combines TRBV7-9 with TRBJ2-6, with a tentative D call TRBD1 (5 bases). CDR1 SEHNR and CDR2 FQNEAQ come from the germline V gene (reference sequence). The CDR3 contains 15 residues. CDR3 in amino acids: CAGSLKGPGANVLTF. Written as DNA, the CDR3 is TGTGCCGGCAGCTTGAAGGGGCCTGGGGCCAACGTCCTGACTTTC.

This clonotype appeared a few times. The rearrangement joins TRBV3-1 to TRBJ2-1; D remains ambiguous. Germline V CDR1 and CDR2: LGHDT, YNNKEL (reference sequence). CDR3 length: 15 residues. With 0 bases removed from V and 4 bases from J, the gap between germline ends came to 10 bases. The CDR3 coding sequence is TGTGCCAGCAGCCAAGAGGGCACGATATACAATGAGCAGTTCTTC. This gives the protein CASSQEGTIYNEQFF.